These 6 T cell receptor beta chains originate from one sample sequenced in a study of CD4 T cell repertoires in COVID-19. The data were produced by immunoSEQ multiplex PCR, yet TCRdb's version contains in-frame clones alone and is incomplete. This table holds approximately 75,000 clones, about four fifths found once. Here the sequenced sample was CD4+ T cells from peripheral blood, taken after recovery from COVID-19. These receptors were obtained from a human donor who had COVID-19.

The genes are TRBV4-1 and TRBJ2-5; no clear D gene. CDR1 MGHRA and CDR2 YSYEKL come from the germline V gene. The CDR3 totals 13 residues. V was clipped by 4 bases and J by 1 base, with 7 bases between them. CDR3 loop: CASSRRVQETQYF. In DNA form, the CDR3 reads TGCGCCAGCAGCCGTAGGGTCCAAGAGACCCAGTACTTC.

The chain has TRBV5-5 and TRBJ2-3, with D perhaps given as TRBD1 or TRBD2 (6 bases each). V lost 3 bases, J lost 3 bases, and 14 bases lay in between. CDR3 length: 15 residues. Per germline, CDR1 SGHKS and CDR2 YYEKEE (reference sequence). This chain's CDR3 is CASSYIRGATDTQYF. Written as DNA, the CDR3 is TGTGCCAGCAGCTATATTAGGGGGGCAACAGATACGCAGTATTTT.

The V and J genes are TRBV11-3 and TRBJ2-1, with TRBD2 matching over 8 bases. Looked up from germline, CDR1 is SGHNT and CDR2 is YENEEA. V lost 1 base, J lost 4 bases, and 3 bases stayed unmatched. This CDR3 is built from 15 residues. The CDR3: CASSLGSGAYNEQFF. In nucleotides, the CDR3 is TGTGCCAGCAGCTTAGGTAGCGGGGCATACAATGAGCAGTTCTTC.

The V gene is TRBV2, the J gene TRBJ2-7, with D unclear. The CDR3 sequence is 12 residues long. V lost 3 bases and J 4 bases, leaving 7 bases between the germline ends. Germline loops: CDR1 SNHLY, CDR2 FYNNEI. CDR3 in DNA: TGTGCCAGCAGTGAGGGTGTTTACGAGCAGTACTTC. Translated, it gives CASSEGVYEQYF. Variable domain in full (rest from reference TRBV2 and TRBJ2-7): EPEVTQTPSHQVTQMGQEVILRCVPISNHLYFYWYRQILGQKVEFLVSFYNNEISEKSEIFDDQFSVERPDGSNFTLKIRSTKLEDSAMYFCASSEGVYEQYFGPGTRLTVT.

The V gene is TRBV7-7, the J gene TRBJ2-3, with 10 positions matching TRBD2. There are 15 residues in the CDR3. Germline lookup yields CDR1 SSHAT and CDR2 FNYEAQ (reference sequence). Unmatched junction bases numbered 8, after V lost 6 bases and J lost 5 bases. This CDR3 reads CASSRLAGVVDTQYF. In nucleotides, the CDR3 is TGTGCCAGCAGTCGTCTAGCGGGAGTGGTAGATACGCAGTATTTT.

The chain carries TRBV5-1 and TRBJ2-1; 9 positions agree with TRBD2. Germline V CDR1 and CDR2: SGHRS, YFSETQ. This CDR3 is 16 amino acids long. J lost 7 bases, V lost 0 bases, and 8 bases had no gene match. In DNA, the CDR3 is TGCGCCAGCAGCTTGGGTCCTAGCGGGATTGGAAATGAGCAGTTCTTC. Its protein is CASSLGPSGIGNEQFF.